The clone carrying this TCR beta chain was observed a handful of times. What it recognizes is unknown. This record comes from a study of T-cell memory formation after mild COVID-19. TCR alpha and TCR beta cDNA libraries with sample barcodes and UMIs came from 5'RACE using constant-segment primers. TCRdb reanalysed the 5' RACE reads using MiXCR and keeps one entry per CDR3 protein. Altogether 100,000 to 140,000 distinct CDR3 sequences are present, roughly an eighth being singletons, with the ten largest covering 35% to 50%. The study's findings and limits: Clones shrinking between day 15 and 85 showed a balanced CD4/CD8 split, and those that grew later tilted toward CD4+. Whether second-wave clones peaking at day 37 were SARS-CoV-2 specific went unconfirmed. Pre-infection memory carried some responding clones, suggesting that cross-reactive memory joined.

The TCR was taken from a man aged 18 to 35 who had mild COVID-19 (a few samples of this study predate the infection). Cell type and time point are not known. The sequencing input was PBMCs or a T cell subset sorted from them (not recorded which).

DNA for the CDR3: TGCGCCAGCAGCCCACTAGCGGGGGACGAGCAGTACTTC. Translating it yields CASSPLAGDEQYF. The chain recombines TRBV4-1 with TRBJ2-7; 11 nucleotides agree with TRBD2. This CDR3 is built from 13 residues. The germline V gene encodes CDR1 MGHRA and CDR2 YSYEKL. J lost 5 bases, V lost 4 bases, and 1 base had no gene match.